Listed below are T cell receptor beta chains from one sample, sequenced in a study of STAT5B mutations in CD4+ large granular lymphocyte leukemia. Produced via immunoSEQ multiplex PCR; TCRdb's table is partial and in-frame only. The table records about 20,000 clones, 65% to 80% of them present only once. Sequencing input: CD4+ T cells from blood buffy coats. The source is a human donor in good health. Each CDR3 is given with its conserved first and last residue.

J: TRBJ1-3
V: TRBV9
CDR3: CASSSDPGVSGNTIYF

J: TRBJ2-1
V: TRBV2
CDR3: CASSVSRVVAGKLWEFF

J: TRBJ2-7
V: TRBV15
CDR3: CATSRDTGDEYF

J: TRBJ1-5
V: TRBV19
CDR3: CASSGGMSNQPQHF

J: TRBJ1-5
V: TRBV9
CDR3: CASSEGVSNQPQHF

J: TRBJ2-7
V: TRBV10-1
CDR3: CASSERNGPYEQYF

J: TRBJ1-1
V: TRBV27
CDR3: CASSRQAGIGLRFGTEAFF

J: TRBJ2-3
V: TRBV5-1
CDR3: CASSLGDTDTQYF

J: TRBJ2-7
V: TRBV29-1
CDR3: CSVEDVGKPADEQYF

J: TRBJ2-3
V: TRBV5-5
CDR3: CASSRGGGTDTQYF

J: TRBJ2-7
V: TRBV27
CDR3: CASSWTTGHEQYF

J: TRBJ2-3
V: TRBV15
CDR3: CATSRDLSQSTDTQYF

J: TRBJ2-3
V: TRBV4-3
CDR3: CASSQGLAQVDTQYF

J: TRBJ2-6
V: TRBV7-2
CDR3: CASSRDKAANVLTF

J: TRBJ2-5
V: TRBV5-6
CDR3: CASSPLTDRGETQYF

J: TRBJ2-1
V: TRBV18
CDR3: CASSPPGRTYNEQFF

J: TRBJ2-3
V: TRBV28
CDR3: CASSPPNRGSTDTQYF

J: TRBJ2-5
V: TRBV20-1
CDR3: CSARVGETQYF

J: TRBJ2-7
V: TRBV11-2
CDR3: CASSRQQGASYEQYF

J: TRBJ2-1
V: TRBV5-4
CDR3: CASSLTLYNEQFF

J: TRBJ2-3
V: TRBV7-9
CDR3: CASSRTTADTQYF

J: TRBJ2-1
V: TRBV7-2
CDR3: CASSLAGGYNEQFF

J: TRBJ1-2
V: TRBV5-1
CDR3: CASSLQGNSGYGYTF

J: TRBJ2-7
V: TRBV2
CDR3: CASSEVGIDGTYEQYF

J: TRBJ1-2
V: TRBV7-2
CDR3: CASSLEYRRVGYTF

J: TRBJ1-3
V: TRBV2
CDR3: CASTSGGNTIYF

J: TRBJ1-6
V: TRBV5-4
CDR3: CASSVTGGNSPLHF

J: TRBJ2-1
V: TRBV2
CDR3: CASSGPGQGRNEQFF

J: TRBJ1-1
V: TRBV7-2
CDR3: CASSGAEGIRAFF

J: TRBJ2-1
V: TRBV27
CDR3: CASSRTSGIYNEQFF

J: TRBJ1-2
V: TRBV19
CDR3: CASSIKAGGSYGYTF

J: TRBJ2-1
V: TRBV6-6
CDR3: CASSPSSPYNEQFF

J: TRBJ1-5
V: TRBV30
CDR3: CAWAVALFQPQHF

J: TRBJ2-3
V: TRBV6-6
CDR3: CASCTGASDTQYF

J: TRBJ2-3
V: TRBV7-3
CDR3: CASSSGGLAGGGDTQYF

J: TRBJ2-7
V: TRBV7-8
CDR3: CASSFGDSGYEQYF

J: TRBJ2-1
V: TRBV10-1
CDR3: CASSASGINEQFF

J: TRBJ2-3
V: TRBV27
CDR3: CASRTLGGVPSTDTQYF

J: TRBJ2-7
V: TRBV7-2
CDR3: CASSFVGEQYF

J: TRBJ2-3
V: TRBV27
CDR3: CASSLGPRDTQYF

J: TRBJ1-2
V: TRBV6-6
CDR3: CASSYEPTGNYGYTF

J: TRBJ2-2
V: TRBV29-1
CDR3: CSVRTGANTGELFF

J: TRBJ1-2
V: TRBV11-2
CDR3: CASSPSAGNYGYTF

J: TRBJ2-1
V: TRBV10-3
CDR3: CAITQGGLASNEQFF

J: TRBJ1-4
V: TRBV4-3
CDR3: CASSQEPRGEKLFF

J: TRBJ2-7
V: TRBV21-1
CDR3: CASSQGQGDSYEQYF

J: TRBJ2-4
V: TRBV7-2
CDR3: CASSPRSGGIAKNIQYF

J: TRBJ2-7
V: TRBV4-1
CDR3: CASSQDWRGAINEQYF

J: TRBJ1-1
V: TRBV7-3
CDR3: CASSLRGKNTEAFF

J: TRBJ2-7
V: TRBV6-5
CDR3: CASSSPTGAVSF

J: TRBJ1-6
V: TRBV6-5
CDR3: CASSYGTVDNSPLHF

J: TRBJ2-7
V: TRBV6-1
CDR3: CASSEKIDRFWYF

J: TRBJ2-1
V: TRBV7-6
CDR3: CASSFLASNNEQFF

J: TRBJ2-5
V: TRBV29-1
CDR3: CSANGVVETQYF

J: TRBJ2-7
V: TRBV5-6
CDR3: CASSFLGDRGYEQYF

J: TRBJ2-7
V: TRBV14
CDR3: CASSHKAGAGPGEQYF

J: TRBJ2-2
V: TRBV6-5
CDR3: CASSSGGNTGELFF

J: TRBJ1-5
V: TRBV30
CDR3: CAWSLRRAAGGGPQHF

J: TRBJ1-4
V: TRBV19
CDR3: CASSISGTSEKLFF

J: TRBJ1-4
V: TRBV6-6
CDR3: CASSYRGRGEKLFF